A single sample gave rise to the 17 T cell receptor beta chains below, sequenced in a study of T cells after somatic rescue of genetic block. Generated by immunoSEQ multiplex PCR, the TCRdb table keeps only in-frame clones and is missing some. Of 65,000 to 70,000 clones in the sample, roughly nine tenths were seen once. The material sequenced was peripheral blood mononuclear cells (PBMCs). These receptors were taken from a man aged 35 to 55.

The V call is TRBV4-1, the J call TRBJ2-7, with D unclear. V shed 0 bases and J shed 6 bases, with 6 bases lying between them. Per the germline V gene, CDR1 is MGHRA and CDR2 is YSYEKL. This CDR3 spans 12 amino acids. This CDR3 reads CASSQEGFEQYF. CDR3 nucleotides: TGCGCCAGCAGCCAAGAAGGCTTCGAGCAGTACTTC.

This sequence joins TRBV10-3 and TRBJ2-1; 9 nucleotides align to TRBD2. CDR3 length: 16 residues. CDR1 and CDR2 from the germline V gene are ENHRY and SYGVKD. Unmatched junction bases numbered 8, after V lost 0 bases and J lost 8 bases. The CDR3 DNA is TGTGCCATCAGTGAGTCAGTAGCGGGGGCGGTAGATGAGCAGTTCTTC. As protein: CAISESVAGAVDEQFF.

This chain connects TRBV19 to TRBJ2-2; tentative D call: TRBD2 (6 bases). The CDR3 has 14 amino acids. Germline CDR1 and CDR2: LNHDA and SQIVND (reference sequence). V was cut by 9 bases and J by 1 base, with 12 bases left in between. This CDR3 is CASRDSRNTGELFF. For the CDR3, the DNA is TGTGCCAGCCGGGACTCCCGGAACACCGGGGAGCTGTTTTTT.

V and J are TRBV27 and TRBJ2-1, with 12 bases aligning to TRBD1. CDR3 size: 15 residues. Germline CDR1 is MNHEY and CDR2 is SMNVEV (reference sequence). With 4 bases clipped from V and 8 bases from J, the junction kept 6 bases outside the gene matches. In nucleotides, the CDR3 is TGTGCCAGCAGTTCCCCGGGACAGGGGGCGGATGAGCAGTTCTTC. It is translated as CASSSPGQGADEQFF.

The chain combines TRBV7-2 with TRBJ1-2; D unresolved. The ends were cut back, 4 bases at V and 4 bases at J, with 10 bases in the middle. CDR1 and CDR2 from the germline V gene are SGHTA and FQGNSA. This CDR3 is 13 amino acids long. The CDR3 loop reads CASSYTALYGYTF. The CDR3 nucleotides are TGTGCCAGCAGCTATACAGCGCTCTATGGCTACACCTTC. Full variable domain (missing parts from reference TRBV7-2 and TRBJ1-2): GAGVSQSPSNKVTEKGKDVELRCDPISGHTALYWYRQSLGQGLEFLIYFQGNSAPDKSGLPSDRFSAERTGGSVSTLTIQRTQQEDSAVYLCASSYTALYGYTFGSGTRLTVV.

This clone has just one count. J is TRBJ2-2 and V is TRBV18; D possibly corresponds to TRBD2 (5 bases). V shed 5 bases and J shed 9 bases, with 13 bases lying between them. The germline CDR1 and CDR2 sequences are KGHSH and LQKENI. The CDR3 is made up of 13 amino acids. The CDR3 region is CASSSGLVRELFF. The CDR3 DNA reads TGTGCCAGCTCATCTGGACTGGTCCGGGAGCTGTTTTTT.

The sample holds one count of this clone. The genes are TRBV14 and TRBJ2-3, with TRBD1 matching over 10 bases. The CDR3 totals 15 residues. Germline V gene sequence: CDR1 SGHDN, CDR2 FVKESK. Trimming at V came to 4 bases and at J to 5 bases, leaving 6 bases not matched to a gene. The CDR3 DNA reads as TGTGCCAGCAGCCTGCGACAGGGGGCGATAGATACGCAGTATTTT. Amino acids: CASSLRQGAIDTQYF.

The chain recombines TRBV2 with TRBJ1-2, with D possibly TRBD1 on 6 matching bases. V gave up 8 bases and J gave up 7 bases, with 17 bases separating them. The V gene's germline CDR1 is SNHLY and CDR2 FYNNEI. This CDR3 has 13 amino acids. The CDR3 here is CASGGSAVSGYTF. CDR3 DNA: TGTGCCAGCGGGGGCAGTGCAGTCTCTGGCTACACCTTC. Supplemented by reference TRBV2 and TRBJ1-2, the full variable domain reads EPEVTQTPSHQVTQMGQEVILRCVPISNHLYFYWYRQILGQKVEFLVSFYNNEISEKSEIFDDQFSVERPDGSNFTLKIRSTKLEDSAMYFCASGGSAVSGYTFGSGTRLTVV.

The CDR3 DNA is TGTGCCAGCAGCGGGGACAGGGCTGAGCAGTACTTC. This sequence encodes CASSGDRAEQYF. The rearrangement uses TRBV9 and TRBJ2-7; 9 bases are shared with TRBD1. V gave up 3 bases and J gave up 7 bases; unmatched junction bases: 2. CDR3 length: 12 residues. Germline V lookup: CDR1 SGDLS, CDR2 YYNGEE. Using reference TRBV9 and TRBJ2-7 for the parts outside the CDR3, the full variable domain is DSGVTQTPKHLITATGQRVTLRCSPRSGDLSVYWYQQSLDQGLQFLIQYYNGEERAKGNILERFSAQQFPDLHSELNLSSLELGDSALYFCASSGDRAEQYFGPGTRLTVT.

The chain combines TRBV25-1 with TRBJ1-4; D is unresolved. This CDR3 comprises 16 residues. Per germline, CDR1 MGHDK and CDR2 SYGVNS. Trimming removed 1 base from V and 3 bases from J, with 12 bases in between. CDR3 sequence: CASSESEGLANEKLFF. CDR3 coding DNA: TGTGCCAGCAGTGAATCGGAGGGCTTGGCTAATGAAAAACTGTTTTTT.

This clone has just one count. The chain combines TRBV7-9 with TRBJ2-6; no clear D. From germline, CDR1 is SEHNR and CDR2 FQNEAQ (reference sequence). Trimming took 4 bases from V and 2 from J, leaving 12 bases between them. The CDR3 extends over 16 amino acids. The CDR3 DNA sequence: TGTGCCAGCAGCTCCCCGCCCGGCGCTGGGGCCAACGTCCTGACTTTC. It is translated as CASSSPPGAGANVLTF. The variable domain in full, completed from reference TRBV7-9 and TRBJ2-6, reads DTGVSQNPRHKITKRGQNVTFRCDPISEHNRLYWYRQTLGQGPEFLTYFQNEAQLEKSRLLSDRFSAERPKGSFSTLEIQRTEQGDSAMYLCASSSPPGAGANVLTFGAGSRLTVL.

This chain links TRBV27 with TRBJ2-1; 9 nucleotides align to TRBD2. Losses at the gene ends were 5 bases for V and 8 bases for J; bases not matched to a gene: 13. This CDR3 has 16 amino acids. Germline V gene lookup returns CDR1 MNHEY and CDR2 SMNVEV (reference sequence). CDR3 region: CASSPSLAGLSDEQFF. Here the CDR3 DNA reads TGTGCCAGCAGTCCCTCCCTAGCGGGGCTCTCGGATGAGCAGTTCTTC.

The chain uses TRBV2 and TRBJ2-7; possible D gene TRBD1, 7 bases. CDR3 length equals 14 residues. The V gene lost 6 bases and the J gene lost 2 bases, with 14 bases spanning the gap. Germline V gene sequence: CDR1 SNHLY, CDR2 FYNNEI. This CDR3 reads CASRRDRTPYEQYF. DNA of the CDR3: TGTGCCAGCAGGCGGGACAGAACCCCCTACGAGCAGTACTTC.

CDR3 loop: CASSSRDSSYEQYF. The CDR3 DNA is TGTGCCAGCAGTTCCCGGGACTCTTCCTACGAGCAGTACTTC. The rearrangement links TRBV6-6 to TRBJ2-7; tentative D call: TRBD2 (6 bases). The CDR3 loop spans 14 amino acids. In germline, CDR1 is MNHNY, CDR2 SVGAGI (reference sequence). The V gene lost 4 bases and the J gene lost 1 base, with 11 bases spanning the gap.

This rearrangement joins TRBV10-3 to TRBJ2-7, with 8 bases aligning to TRBD2. This CDR3 comprises 13 residues. V lost 5 bases, J lost 3 bases, and 3 bases stayed unmatched. Germline lookup yields CDR1 ENHRY and CDR2 SYGVKD. DNA for the CDR3: TGTGCCATCAGTTTGGGACTAGGCTACGAGCAGTACTTC. Translating gives CAISLGLGYEQYF.

In its sample, this clone was seen a few times. This sequence joins TRBV11-2 and TRBJ2-3; 7 bases agree with TRBD2. This CDR3 is 12 amino acids long. The J segment lost 7 bases and the V segment lost 7 bases, leaving 5 bases of the junction unmatched. Germline CDR1 SGHAT, CDR2 FQNNGV. In DNA, the CDR3 is TGTGCCAGCAACTCCGGGGGGAATACGCAGTATTTT. Translated: CASNSGGNTQYF.

The CDR3, as DNA: TGTGCCTGGAGTGGGGACTCTTACAATGAGCAGTTCTTC. This gives the protein CAWSGDSYNEQFF. The chain couples TRBV30 to TRBJ2-1; a possible D gene is TRBD2 (6 bases). Per the germline V gene, CDR1 is GTSNPN and CDR2 is SVGIG (reference sequence). The germline V and J ends were trimmed by 1 base and 4 bases, with 8 bases remaining between them. The CDR3 runs to 13 residues.